This is a list of T cell receptor beta chains from one sample in a study of blood T cell repertoires in COVID-19. Data came from immunoSEQ multiplex PCR; TCRdb stores just in-frame clones and leaves some out. The data contain about 71,000 clones, more than 70% of them singletons. What was sequenced was peripheral blood. The receptors shown here come from a man over 45 with active COVID-19. Both conserved end residues are part of each CDR3. A D gene is named only where the DNA matches it firmly. Clone size is not always given. Where it is, it says once, few, many or a class for expanded clones.

D gene	V gene	J gene	clone size	CDR3 protein	CDR3 DNA
.	TRBV24-1	TRBJ2-3	.	CATQLDSLADTQYF	TGTGCCACCCAGCTCGACTCGCTGGCAGATACGCAGTATTTT
.	TRBV3-1/TRBV3-2	TRBJ2-7	.	CASEGRSSYEQYF	TGTGCCAGCGAGGGCAGGAGCTCCTACGAGCAGTACTTC
TRBD2	TRBV12-3/TRBV12-4	TRBJ2-1	once	CASSSSGSYEQFF	TGTGCCAGCAGTTCAAGCGGGAGCTATGAGCAGTTCTTC
.	TRBV6-1	TRBJ2-2	.	CASSEARGARGELFF	TGTGCCAGCAGTGAAGCCCGCGGGGCGCGCGGGGAGCTGTTTTTT
.	TRBV10-3	TRBJ1-3	.	CAIKKEGSGNTIYF	TGTGCCATCAAGAAGGAGGGATCGGGAAACACCATATATTTT
TRBD1	TRBV7-2	TRBJ2-7	.	CASSLVSWGQENYEQYF	TGTGCCAGCAGCTTAGTGTCGTGGGGACAGGAGAACTACGAGCAGTACTTC
.	TRBV19	TRBJ1-2	.	CASRPAGVSYGYTF	TGTGCCAGTAGGCCGGCAGGGGTGAGCTATGGCTACACCTTC
.	TRBV3-1/TRBV3-2	TRBJ2-2	.	CASSGTGTTAGELFF	TGTGCCAGCAGCGGAACCGGGACAACAGCCGGGGAGCTGTTTTTT
TRBD1	TRBV27	TRBJ1-1	.	CASSFRTGSDTEAFF	TGTGCCAGCAGTTTCAGGACAGGGAGCGACACTGAAGCTTTCTTT
.	TRBV19	TRBJ2-3	.	CAGLRVPQYF	TGTGCCGGGTTGCGGGTCCCGCAGTATTTT
TRBD1	TRBV10-2	TRBJ1-5	.	CASSGTGGSNQPQHF	TGCGCCAGCAGCGGGACAGGGGGGAGCAATCAGCCCCAGCATTTT
TRBD1	TRBV29-1	TRBJ1-1	.	CSGTGGNTEAFF	TGCAGCGGGACAGGGGGAAACACTGAAGCTTTCTTT
.	TRBV9	TRBJ1-2	.	CASSRQRDYGYTF	TGTGCCAGCAGCAGACAGCGAGACTATGGCTACACCTTC
.	TRBV18	TRBJ1-5	.	CASSPTGFGQPQHF	TGTGCCAGCTCCCCTACAGGGTTCGGTCAGCCCCAGCATTTT
TRBD1	TRBV2	TRBJ1-2	.	CASSEGGIGTGDRGYGYTF	TGTGCCAGCAGTGAAGGCGGTATCGGGACAGGGGATCGGGGCTATGGCTACACCTTC
TRBD1	TRBV7-7	TRBJ2-5	.	CASSPTGGIRQETQYF	TGTGCCAGCAGCCCGACAGGGGGAATAAGGCAAGAGACCCAGTACTTC
.	TRBV12-2	TRBJ2-6	once	CASRLGLRVGANVLTF	TGTGCAAGTCGCTTAGGCCTCCGGGTTGGGGCCAACGTCCTGACTTTC
TRBD2	TRBV9	TRBJ2-5	.	CASSTPSGGGETQYF	TGTGCCAGCAGCACTCCTTCGGGAGGGGGAGAGACCCAGTACTTC
.	TRBV5-4	TRBJ1-4	.	CASSLALEGEKLFF	TGTGCCAGCAGCTTGGCCCTAGAGGGCGAAAAACTGTTTTTT
.	TRBV5-1	TRBJ1-5	few	CASSPGLGPNSNQPQHF	TGCGCCAGCAGCCCGGGACTAGGCCCGAATAGCAATCAGCCCCAGCATTTT
TRBD1	TRBV9	TRBJ2-1	.	CASSPGQGLYNEQFF	TGTGCCAGCAGCCCAGGACAGGGTTTATACAATGAGCAGTTCTTC
.	TRBV3-1/TRBV3-2	TRBJ2-5	.	CASSHKELRGETQYF	TGTGCCAGCAGTCACAAGGAGTTACGGGGAGAGACCCAGTACTTC
.	TRBV14	TRBJ2-5	.	CASSQVSAGHQETQYF	TGTGCCAGCAGCCAAGTTTCAGCGGGACATCAAGAGACCCAGTACTTC
TRBD2	TRBV10-1	TRBJ2-5	few	CASSEIAGVPQETQYF	TGCGCCAGCAGTGAAATAGCGGGAGTACCCCAAGAGACCCAGTACTTC
TRBD1	TRBV18	TRBJ1-2	.	CASSPRTGESGYTF	TGTGCCAGCTCACCACGGACAGGGGAGTCCGGCTACACCTTC
TRBD1	TRBV30	TRBJ2-7	few	CAWSGDREVYEQYF	TGTGCCTGGAGCGGGGACAGGGAAGTCTACGAGCAGTACTTC
.	TRBV20-1	TRBJ2-1	.	CSARPGNEQFF	TGCAGTGCTAGACCCGGGAATGAGCAGTTCTTC
.	TRBV3-1/TRBV3-2	TRBJ1-5	.	CASSPRTEKQPQHF	TGTGCCAGCAGCCCCAGGACAGAGAAGCAGCCCCAGCATTTT
TRBD2	TRBV4-1	TRBJ2-5	.	CASSQVGGGAQTQYF	TGCGCCAGCAGCCAAGTTGGCGGGGGGGCCCAGACCCAGTACTTC